Listed here are 15 T cell receptor beta chains from one sample, sequenced in a study of T cell changes during pregnancy in multiple sclerosis. Sequencing was performed with immunoSEQ multiplex PCR; in TCRdb, only in-frame clones are kept and a portion is missing. The table has about 83,000 clones, around 90% seen once. Sequences were derived from PBMCs, sampled in the first trimester of pregnancy. These receptors were taken from a female donor in good health, serving as a control in a pregnancy study. Some clones in this sample may be carry-over from other donors' samples.

CDR3 sequence: CASTPGQGENIQYF. CDR3 bases: TGTGCCAGCACCCCGGGACAGGGGGAAAACATTCAGTACTTC. This sequence joins TRBV6-6 and TRBJ2-4, with 11 bases lining up with TRBD1. Germline values: CDR1 MNHNY, CDR2 SVGAGI (reference sequence). The CDR3 sequence is 14 residues long. J gave up 5 bases and V 7 bases, and 4 bases lay outside the gene matches.

This clone was recorded once. The junction does not match germline at one end; this may be a read error. The rearrangement uses TRBV6-1 and TRBJ2-7; TRBD2 matches at 8 bases. CDR3 size: 15 residues. Per the germline V gene, CDR1 is MNHNS and CDR2 is SASEGT. The CDR3 here is CASSEGAGEGYEQYF. CDR3 coding DNA: TGTGCCAGCAGCGAAGGAGCGGGGGAGGGGTACGAGCAGTACTTC.

The rearrangement uses TRBV7-9 and TRBJ2-6; 7 bases agree with TRBD1. This CDR3 comprises 17 residues. CDR1 and CDR2 from the germline V gene are SEHNR and FQNEAQ (reference sequence). The ends lost 4 bases at V and 1 base at J; junction bases unmatched: 7. CDR3 sequence (DNA): TGTGCCAGCAGCTCGAGGACAGGCCAATCTGGGGCCAACGTCCTGACTTTC. It is translated as CASSSRTGQSGANVLTF.

This clone was seen many times. The chain carries TRBV2 and TRBJ2-7, with D tentatively TRBD1 (6 bases). Germline loops: CDR1 SNHLY, CDR2 FYNNEI. CDR3 length: 13 amino acids. V was clipped by 1 base and J by 4 bases, with 8 bases between them. CDR3: CASSEGTAYEQYF. The CDR3 DNA sequence: TGTGCCAGCAGTGAAGGGACAGCGTACGAGCAGTACTTC. The whole variable domain, filled in from reference TRBV2 and TRBJ2-7, reads EPEVTQTPSHQVTQMGQEVILRCVPISNHLYFYWYRQILGQKVEFLVSFYNNEISEKSEIFDDQFSVERPDGSNFTLKIRSTKLEDSAMYFCASSEGTAYEQYFGPGTRLTVT.

The chain joins TRBV6-5 to TRBJ1-6, with 8 bases matching TRBD1. This CDR3 has 14 amino acids. After removal of 4 bases from V and 14 bases from J, the junction contained 10 bases not matched to a gene. Germline loops: CDR1 MNHEY, CDR2 SVGAGI. This chain's CDR3 is CASSSGQAVGSLHF. CDR3 in DNA: TGTGCCAGCAGTTCGGGACAGGCGGTGGGATCCCTCCACTTT.

This sequence joins TRBV7-2 and TRBJ1-1; TRBD1 matches 8 bases. V was pared by 5 bases and J by 0 bases, with 2 bases of the junction left unmatched. Germline-derived CDR1 and CDR2 are SGHTA and FQGNSA. The CDR3 consists of 14 residues. CDR3 DNA: TGTGCCAGCAGCCGACAGGGGATGAACACTGAAGCTTTCTTT. This translates into CASSRQGMNTEAFF.

The V call is TRBV5-1, the J call TRBJ2-7; D unresolved. Per germline, CDR1 SGHRS and CDR2 YFSETQ. This CDR3 spans 15 amino acids. Trimming took 0 bases from V and 0 from J, leaving 10 bases between them. As DNA, the CDR3 is TGCGCCAGCAGCTTGGCCCTCGACTTCTCCTACGAGCAGTACTTC. This encodes CASSLALDFSYEQYF.

This clone occurred many times. The chain combines TRBV6-4 with TRBJ2-3; TRBD2 matches 9 bases. The CDR3 consists of 16 residues. V shed 4 bases, J shed 1 base, and the junction held 6 bases outside the gene matches. CDR1 and CDR2 from the germline V gene are MRHNA and SNTAGT. In DNA, the CDR3 is TGTGCCAGCAGTGGAGAAGCTAGCGGGGGCACAGATACGCAGTATTTT. It codes for CASSGEASGGTDTQYF.

The J gene is TRBJ1-2, the V gene TRBV27, with D hard to call. The germline CDR1 and CDR2 sequences are MNHEY and SMNVEV (reference sequence). Trimming left V 4 bases short and J 2 bases short, with 14 bases between. The CDR3 runs to 15 residues. CDR3 in amino acids: CASSSWSRGNYGYTF. CDR3 in DNA: TGTGCCAGCAGTTCCTGGTCACGAGGGAACTATGGCTACACCTTC.

The chain joins TRBV19 to TRBJ2-1; a possible D gene is TRBD2 (6 bases). Germline values: CDR1 LNHDA, CDR2 SQIVND (reference sequence). Trimming shortened V by 5 bases and J by 1 base, and 21 bases separated the two germline ends. The CDR3 length is 18 residues. The CDR3 bases are TGTGCCAGTAGTCCCTCCGATGGGGCGGGACTTTCCTACAATGAGCAGTTCTTC. This gives the protein CASSPSDGAGLSYNEQFF.

The chain has TRBV7-9 and TRBJ2-1; the match to TRBD2 covers 14 bases. CDR3 size: 17 residues. CDR1 SEHNR and CDR2 FQNEAQ come from the germline V gene (reference sequence). The V and J ends lost 5 bases and 7 bases, in that order; junction bases with no gene match: 10. The CDR3 nucleotides are TGTGCCAGCAGCCCCCATTCGGGACTAGCGGGAGAAAATGAGCAGTTCTTC. Translated: CASSPHSGLAGENEQFF.

This clone was counted once. This chain uses TRBV19 with TRBJ2-7; D gene unclear. The germline V and J ends were trimmed by 5 bases and 2 bases, with 13 bases remaining between them. The germline gives CDR1 LNHDA, CDR2 SQIVND (reference sequence). This CDR3 is built from 14 residues. The CDR3 DNA sequence: TGTGCCAGTAGTGTTCCTAGATTCCCCTACGAGCAGTACTTC. It codes for CASSVPRFPYEQYF.

The CDR3 nucleotides read TGTGCCAGCAGTTTATACTCCACAGATACGCAGTATTTT. Translation gives CASSLYSTDTQYF. This chain links TRBV28 with TRBJ2-3; D unclear. V lost 1 base and J lost 2, with 4 bases in between. The CDR3 spans 13 residues. Per germline, CDR1 MDHEN and CDR2 SYDVKM. Full variable domain (rest looked up from reference TRBV28 and TRBJ2-3): DVKVTQSSRYLVKRTGEKVFLECVQDMDHENMFWYRQDPGLGLRLIYFSYDVKMKEKGDIPEGYSVSREKKERFSLILESASTNQTSMYLCASSLYSTDTQYFGPGTRLTVL.

This chain connects TRBV25-1 to TRBJ1-1, with a weak D call TRBD1 (6 bases). The CDR3 is 12 amino acids. Germline CDR1 and CDR2: MGHDK and SYGVNS. The V end was cut by 8 bases, the J end by 1 base, with 8 bases between. CDR3 bases: TGTGCCAGCGGGGGCGGGAACACTGAAGCTTTCTTT. Amino acid sequence: CASGGGNTEAFF.

The gene calls are TRBV27 and TRBJ1-6, with a possible D match to TRBD1 (5 bases). V shed 5 bases and J shed 6 bases, with 17 bases lying between them. Germline assignment: CDR1 MNHEY and CDR2 SMNVEV (reference sequence). The CDR3 consists of 16 residues. In DNA form, the CDR3 reads TGTGCCAGCAGTCTCCGGCCGGGACTTACTAATTCACCCCTCCACTTT. This codes for CASSLRPGLTNSPLHF.